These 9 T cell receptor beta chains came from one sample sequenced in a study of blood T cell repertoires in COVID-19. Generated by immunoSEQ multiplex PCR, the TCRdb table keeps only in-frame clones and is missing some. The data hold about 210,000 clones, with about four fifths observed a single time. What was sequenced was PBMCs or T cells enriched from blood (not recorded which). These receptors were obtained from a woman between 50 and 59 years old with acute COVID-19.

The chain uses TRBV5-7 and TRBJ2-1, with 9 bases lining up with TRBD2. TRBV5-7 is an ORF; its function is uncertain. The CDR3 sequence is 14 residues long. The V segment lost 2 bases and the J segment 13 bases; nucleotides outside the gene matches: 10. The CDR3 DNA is TGTGCCAGCAGCTTTCCCAGGACTAGCGAGACCCAGTTCTTC. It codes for CASSFPRTSETQFF.

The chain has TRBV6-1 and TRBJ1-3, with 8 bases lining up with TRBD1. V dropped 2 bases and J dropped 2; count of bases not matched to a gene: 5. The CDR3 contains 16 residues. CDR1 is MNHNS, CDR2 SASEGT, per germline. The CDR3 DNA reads TGTGCCAGCAGTGAATGGAGGACAGGGACTGGAAACACCATATATTTT. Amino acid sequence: CASSEWRTGTGNTIYF.

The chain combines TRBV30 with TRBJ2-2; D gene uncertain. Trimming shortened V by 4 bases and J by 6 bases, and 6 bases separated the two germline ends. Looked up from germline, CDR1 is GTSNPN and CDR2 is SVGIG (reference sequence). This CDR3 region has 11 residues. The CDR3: CAWTHSGELFF. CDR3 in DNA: TGTGCCTGGACCCATTCCGGGGAGCTGTTTTTT.

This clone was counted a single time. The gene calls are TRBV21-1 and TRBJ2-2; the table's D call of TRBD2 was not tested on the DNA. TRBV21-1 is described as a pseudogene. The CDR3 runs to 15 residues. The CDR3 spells CASTPMGGYTGELFF. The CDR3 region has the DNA TGTGCCAGCACCCCTATGGGGGGTTACACCGGGGAGCTGTTTTTT.

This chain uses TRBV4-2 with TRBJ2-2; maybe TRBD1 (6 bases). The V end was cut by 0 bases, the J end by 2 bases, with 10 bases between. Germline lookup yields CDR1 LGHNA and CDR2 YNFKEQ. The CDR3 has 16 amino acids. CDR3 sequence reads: CASSQDRGSNTGELFF. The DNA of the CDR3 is TGTGCCAGCAGCCAAGATAGGGGGAGTAACACCGGGGAGCTGTTTTTT.

The CDR3 here is CASSQLVTVPGNTIYF. The CDR3 coding sequence is TGCGCCAGCAGCCAGCTTGTTACAGTACCTGGAAACACCATATATTTT. The chain links TRBV4-1 to TRBJ1-3; D not certain. Deletions cut 3 bases from V and 2 bases from J, with 14 bases between. The germline V gene has CDR1 MGHRA and CDR2 YSYEKL. The CDR3 consists of 16 residues.

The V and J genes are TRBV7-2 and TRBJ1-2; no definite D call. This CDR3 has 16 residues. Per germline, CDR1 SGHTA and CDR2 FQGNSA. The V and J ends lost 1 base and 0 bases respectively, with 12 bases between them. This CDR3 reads CASSLVIQPANYGYTF. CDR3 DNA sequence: TGTGCCAGCAGCTTAGTTATACAGCCAGCTAACTATGGCTACACCTTC.

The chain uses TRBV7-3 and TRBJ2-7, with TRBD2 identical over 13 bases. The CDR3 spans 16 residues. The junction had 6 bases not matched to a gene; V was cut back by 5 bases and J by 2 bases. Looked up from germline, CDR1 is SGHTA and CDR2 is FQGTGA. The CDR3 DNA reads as TGTGCCAGCAGCATAAGCGGGACTAGCGGGACCTACGAGCAGTACTTC. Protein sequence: CASSISGTSGTYEQYF.

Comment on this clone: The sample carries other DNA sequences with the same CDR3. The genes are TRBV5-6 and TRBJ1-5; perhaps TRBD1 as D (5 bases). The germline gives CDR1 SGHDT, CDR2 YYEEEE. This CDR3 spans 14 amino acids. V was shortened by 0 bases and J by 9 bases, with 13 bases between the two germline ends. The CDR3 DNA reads TGTGCCAGCAGCTTGGCCGGGGGGGGTCGGCCCCAGCATTTT. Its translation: CASSLAGGGRPQHF. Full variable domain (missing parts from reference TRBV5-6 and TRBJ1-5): DAGVTQSPTHLIKTRGQQVTLRCSPKSGHDTVSWYQQALGQGPQFIFQYYEEEERQRGNFPDRFSGHQFPNYSSELNVNALLLGDSALYLCASSLAGGGRPQHFGDGTRLSIL.